These 12 T cell receptor beta chains came from one sample sequenced in a study of T cells in Graves' hyperthyroidism and ophthalmopathy. Amplification yielded TCR beta CDR3 regions, with RNA transcripts as the source. A first-round RT-PCR of the TCR CDR3 used the HTBI primer set. TCRdb passed the multiplex PCR reads through MiXCR, listing each CDR3 protein once. The sample holds a few hundred thousand distinct CDR3 sequences, 16% seen once. Sequencing input: blood. The receptors were gathered from a woman between 35 and 50 years old with Graves' ophthalmopathy.

This clonotype was recorded many times. The chain combines TRBV11-2 with TRBJ1-2; no firm D call. Germline CDR1 SGHAT, CDR2 FQNNGV. The CDR3 totals 16 residues. Trimming removed 1 base at V and 0 bases at J, with 12 bases between. DNA for the CDR3: TGTGCCAGCAGCTTAGTCCCCGGGGTTTCTAACTATGGCTACACCTTC. Encoded protein: CASSLVPGVSNYGYTF.

This clonotype was observed a handful of times. Here the CDR3 DNA reads TGTGCCAGCAGTTTTAGGTCGGGGACAGTCTACAATGAGCAGTTCTTC. The encoded protein is CASSFRSGTVYNEQFF. The chain employs TRBV27 and TRBJ2-1, with 7 bases lining up with TRBD1. CDR1 and CDR2 (germline): MNHEY, SMNVEV (reference sequence). After removal of 3 bases from V and 3 bases from J, the junction contained 8 bases not matched to a gene. This CDR3 has 16 amino acids.

Many counts were recorded for this clonotype. The rearrangement uses TRBV6-2 or TRBV6-3 and TRBJ1-5; D is possibly TRBD1 (5 bases). The CDR3 is 14 residues long. Trimming removed 2 bases from V and 9 bases from J, with 14 bases in between. Looked up from germline, CDR1 is MNHEY and CDR2 is SVGEGT. This chain's CDR3 is CASSYGTGDWPQHF. As DNA, the CDR3 is TGTGCCAGCAGTTACGGGACGGGAGATTGGCCCCAGCATTTT.

The sample holds many counts of this clonotype. The rearrangement uses TRBV20-1 and TRBJ2-7, with 7 bases lining up with TRBD1. The trim removed 0 bases at V and 2 bases at J, leaving 7 bases unmatched. CDR1 is DFQATT, CDR2 SNEGSKA, per germline (reference sequence). This CDR3 has 15 residues. The CDR3 reads CSAREPGQPAYEQYF. CDR3 sequence (DNA): TGCAGTGCTAGAGAACCGGGACAGCCTGCCTACGAGCAGTACTTC.

This clonotype has a handful of counts. The chain recombines TRBV7-8 with TRBJ1-3; D is unclear. V lost 5 bases and J lost 0, with 17 bases in between. The CDR3 length is 17 residues. Germline V gives CDR1 SGHVS, CDR2 FQNEAQ. The CDR3 region has the DNA TGTGCCAGCAGCCCCGTCGGGTCCGTTGGCTCTGGAAACACCATATATTTT. It codes for CASSPVGSVGSGNTIYF.

The gene calls are TRBV19 and TRBJ2-2; the match to TRBD2 covers 8 bases. The CDR3 runs to 16 residues. The V gene end was trimmed by 7 bases and the J gene end by 4 bases; junction bases not matched to a gene: 11. The germline CDR1 and CDR2 sequences are LNHDA and SQIVND (reference sequence). DNA for the CDR3: TGTGCCAGTACCCCGCGGGCTAGCGGGTTCACCGGGGAGCTGTTTTTT. It is translated as CASTPRASGFTGELFF.

V and J are TRBV19 and TRBJ2-1; the D gene is possibly TRBD1 (6 bases). V lost 6 bases to trimming and J lost 3 bases, with 15 bases between them. The CDR3 consists of 15 residues. CDR1 is LNHDA and CDR2 is SQIVND in the germline V gene (reference sequence). The CDR3 is CASSIGTPDYNEQFF. In nucleotides, the CDR3 is TGTGCCAGTAGCATCGGGACACCTGACTACAATGAGCAGTTCTTC. The full variable domain, completed using reference TRBV19 and TRBJ2-1, is DGGITQSPKYLFRKEGQNVTLSCEQNLNHDAMYWYRQDPGQGLRLIYYSQIVNDFQKGDIAEGYSVSREKKESFPLTVTSAQKNPTAFYLCASSIGTPDYNEQFFGPGTRLTVL.

This clonotype has just a few counts. The J gene is TRBJ2-1, the V gene TRBV9; 10 nucleotides agree with TRBD2. J was trimmed by 5 bases and V by 0 bases; bases with no gene match: 5. This CDR3 contains 16 residues. The germline V gene has CDR1 SGDLS and CDR2 YYNGEE. The CDR3 nucleotides read TGTGCCAGCAGCGTAGCCCTAGCGGGAGTCAACAATGAGCAGTTCTTC. It yields the protein CASSVALAGVNNEQFF.

With respect to this clonotype: A much larger clone is a single base away; this may be a read error. This sequence joins TRBV9 and TRBJ2-7, with unresolved D. Per the germline V gene, CDR1 is SGDLS and CDR2 is YYNGEE. The length of the CDR3 is 14 residues. CDR3 DNA: TGTGCCGGCAGCGTTAGGCCGGGCCTCTACGAGCAGTACTTC. Translated: CAGSVRPGLYEQYF.

This clonotype was recorded at least ten times. The V call is TRBV30, the J call TRBJ2-7; 7 bases map to TRBD2. The CDR3 runs 13 residues. Germline CDR1 is GTSNPN and CDR2 is SVGIG (reference sequence). The ends lost 4 bases at V and 2 bases at J; junction bases unmatched: 5. The CDR3 protein is CAWTSSGAYEQYF. CDR3 in DNA: TGTGCCTGGACCTCTAGCGGCGCCTACGAGCAGTACTTC.

The rearrangement links TRBV10-3 to TRBJ2-7, with 12 bases that match TRBD1. Germline assignment: CDR1 ENHRY and CDR2 SYGVKD. The CDR3 length is 17 residues. After removal of 0 bases from V and 6 bases from J, the junction contained 9 bases not matched to a gene. The CDR3, as DNA: TGTGCCATCAGTGAGTCGAATTTGGGACAGGGGGCGCCCGAGCAGTACTTC. It specifies CAISESNLGQGAPEQYF.

This clonotype was seen repeatedly, ten times or more. The chain is built from TRBV5-1 and TRBJ2-7, with 7 nucleotides matching TRBD1. J lost 0 bases, V lost 0 bases, and 3 bases had no gene match. Germline V gene lookup returns CDR1 SGHRS and CDR2 YFSETQ. CDR3 length: 15 amino acids. CDR3 protein: CASSLATGNSYEQYF. The CDR3 DNA follows: TGCGCCAGCAGCTTGGCGACAGGGAACTCCTACGAGCAGTACTTC.